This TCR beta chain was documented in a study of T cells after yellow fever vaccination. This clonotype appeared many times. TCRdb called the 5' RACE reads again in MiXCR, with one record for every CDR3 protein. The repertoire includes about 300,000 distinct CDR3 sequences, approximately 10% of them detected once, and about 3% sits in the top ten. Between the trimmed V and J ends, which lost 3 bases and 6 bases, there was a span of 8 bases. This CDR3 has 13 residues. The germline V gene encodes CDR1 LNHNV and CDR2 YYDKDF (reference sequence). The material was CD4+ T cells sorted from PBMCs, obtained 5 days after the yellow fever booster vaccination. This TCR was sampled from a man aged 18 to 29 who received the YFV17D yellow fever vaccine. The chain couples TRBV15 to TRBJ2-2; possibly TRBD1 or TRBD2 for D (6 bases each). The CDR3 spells CATSSGGSGELFF. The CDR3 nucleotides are TGTGCCACCAGCAGCGGGGGCTCCGGGGAGCTGTTTTTT.